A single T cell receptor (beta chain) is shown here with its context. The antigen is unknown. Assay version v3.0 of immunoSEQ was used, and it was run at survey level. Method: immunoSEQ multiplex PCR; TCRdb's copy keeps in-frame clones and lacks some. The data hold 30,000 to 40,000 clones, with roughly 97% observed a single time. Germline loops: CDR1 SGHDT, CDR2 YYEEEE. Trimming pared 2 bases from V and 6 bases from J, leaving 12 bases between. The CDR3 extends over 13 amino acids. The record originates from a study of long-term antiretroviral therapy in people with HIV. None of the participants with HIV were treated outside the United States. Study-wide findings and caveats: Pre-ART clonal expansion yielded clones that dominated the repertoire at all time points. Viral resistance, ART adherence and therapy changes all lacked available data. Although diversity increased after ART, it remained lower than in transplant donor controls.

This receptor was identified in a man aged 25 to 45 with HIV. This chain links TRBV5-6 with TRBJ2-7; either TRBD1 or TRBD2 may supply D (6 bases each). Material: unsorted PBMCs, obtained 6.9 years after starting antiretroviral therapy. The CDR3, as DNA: TGTGCCAGCAGCTTTAGACCGGGGGCCGAGCAGTACTTC. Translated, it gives CASSFRPGAEQYF.